Listed below are T cell receptor beta chains from one sample, sequenced in a study of blood T cell repertoires in COVID-19. Produced via immunoSEQ multiplex PCR; TCRdb's table is partial and in-frame only. The data contain 200,000 to 300,000 clones, 88% of them singletons. The sample consisted of peripheral blood. The receptors here all came from a man aged 60-69 years who had recovered from COVID-19. The CDR3 runs from the conserved cysteine through the conserved F or W. The D gene is left open where the match is weak. Clone sizes are given selectively: once, few, many, or a class where the clone is expanded.

clone_size: NA
j_call: TRBJ1-1
d_call: TRBD1
cdr3_length: 14
v_call: TRBV2
cdr3_aa: CASTRDRGNTEAFF
cdr3_nt: TGTGCCAGCACTCGGGACAGGGGGAACACTGAAGCTTTCTTT

clone_size: once
j_call: TRBJ1-6
d_call: NA
cdr3_length: 16
v_call: TRBV4-1
cdr3_aa: CASSQLTSSYNSPLHF
cdr3_nt: TGCGCCAGCAGCCAACTCACGAGCTCCTATAATTCACCCCTCCACTTT

clone_size: NA
j_call: TRBJ1-4
d_call: TRBD1
cdr3_length: 13
v_call: TRBV12-3/TRBV12-4
cdr3_aa: CASSSETGEKLFF
cdr3_nt: TGTGCCAGCAGTTCGGAGACAGGGGAAAAACTGTTTTTT

clone_size: once
j_call: TRBJ2-7
d_call: NA
cdr3_length: 13
v_call: TRBV2
cdr3_aa: CASSETGSYEQYF
cdr3_nt: TGTGCCAGCAGTGAGACGGGCTCCTACGAGCAGTACTTC

clone_size: NA
j_call: TRBJ1-2
d_call: NA
cdr3_length: 15
v_call: TRBV11-2
cdr3_aa: CASSSATRQLYGYTF
cdr3_nt: TGTGCCAGCAGCTCCGCCACCCGACAGCTCTATGGCTACACCTTC

clone_size: NA
j_call: TRBJ2-3
d_call: NA
cdr3_length: 12
v_call: TRBV5-1
cdr3_aa: CASSFSADTQYF
cdr3_nt: TGCGCCAGCAGCTTCTCCGCAGATACGCAGTATTTT

clone_size: NA
j_call: TRBJ2-7
d_call: NA
cdr3_length: 14
v_call: TRBV2
cdr3_aa: CASTRAGALNEQYF
cdr3_nt: TGTGCCAGCACCCGGGCGGGGGCCCTCAACGAGCAGTACTTC

clone_size: NA
j_call: TRBJ1-5
d_call: TRBD1
cdr3_length: 13
v_call: TRBV10-2
cdr3_aa: CASSGAGGQPQHF
cdr3_nt: TGCGCCAGCAGTGGGGCAGGGGGTCAGCCCCAGCATTTT

clone_size: NA
j_call: TRBJ1-6
d_call: NA
cdr3_length: 14
v_call: TRBV19
cdr3_aa: CASSQGLGGSPLHF
cdr3_nt: TGTGCCAGTAGTCAAGGCCTCGGCGGCTCACCCCTCCACTTT

clone_size: NA
j_call: TRBJ1-3
d_call: NA
cdr3_length: 13
v_call: TRBV5-1
cdr3_aa: CASSPSSGNTIYF
cdr3_nt: TGCGCCAGCAGCCCTTCTTCTGGAAACACCATATATTTT

clone_size: once
j_call: TRBJ2-7
d_call: NA
cdr3_length: 12
v_call: TRBV19
cdr3_aa: CASSAQGHEQYF
cdr3_nt: TGTGCCAGTAGTGCGCAGGGCCACGAGCAGTACTTC

clone_size: NA
j_call: TRBJ2-3
d_call: TRBD2
cdr3_length: 14
v_call: TRBV7-2
cdr3_aa: CASSFGTSLDTQYF
cdr3_nt: TGTGCCAGCAGCTTTGGGACTAGCTTAGATACGCAGTATTTT

clone_size: NA
j_call: TRBJ1-1
d_call: TRBD1
cdr3_length: 14
v_call: TRBV5-8
cdr3_aa: CASSSQGMSTEAFF
cdr3_nt: TGTGCCAGCAGCTCACAGGGGATGTCCACTGAAGCTTTCTTT

clone_size: NA
j_call: TRBJ2-7
d_call: NA
cdr3_length: 14
v_call: TRBV14
cdr3_aa: CASSHGFGIHEQYF
cdr3_nt: TGTGCCAGCAGCCACGGGTTTGGAATCCACGAGCAGTACTTC

clone_size: once
j_call: TRBJ1-1
d_call: NA
cdr3_length: 13
v_call: TRBV12-3/TRBV12-4
cdr3_aa: CASSARRDTEAFF
cdr3_nt: TGTGCCAGCAGTGCCCGGAGGGACACTGAAGCTTTCTTT

clone_size: NA
j_call: TRBJ1-4
d_call: TRBD1
cdr3_length: 15
v_call: TRBV18
cdr3_aa: CASSPATGANEKLFF
cdr3_nt: TGTGCCAGCTCACCCGCGACAGGGGCTAATGAAAAACTGTTTTTT

clone_size: NA
j_call: TRBJ1-5
d_call: NA
cdr3_length: 14
v_call: TRBV30
cdr3_aa: CAWSAGPAGQPQHF
cdr3_nt: TGTGCCTGGAGCGCGGGGCCGGCCGGTCAGCCCCAGCATTTT

clone_size: once
j_call: TRBJ1-1
d_call: NA
cdr3_length: 11
v_call: TRBV20-1
cdr3_aa: CSAGGGTEAFF
cdr3_nt: TGCAGTGCTGGGGGGGGCACTGAAGCTTTCTTT

clone_size: NA
j_call: TRBJ2-5
d_call: TRBD2
cdr3_length: 18
v_call: TRBV4-1
cdr3_aa: CASSRTGTSGGAGETQYF
cdr3_nt: TGCGCCAGCAGCCGAACCGGGACTAGCGGGGGGGCTGGAGAGACCCAGTACTTC

clone_size: NA
j_call: TRBJ2-2
d_call: NA
cdr3_length: 16
v_call: TRBV30
cdr3_aa: CAWSVWQGISTGELFF
cdr3_nt: TGTGCCTGGAGTGTTTGGCAGGGGATTTCGACCGGGGAGCTGTTTTTT

clone_size: once
j_call: TRBJ2-7
d_call: NA
cdr3_length: 11
v_call: TRBV30
cdr3_aa: CAWRQKNEQYF
cdr3_nt: TGTGCCTGGAGACAGAAAAACGAGCAGTACTTC

clone_size: NA
j_call: TRBJ2-3
d_call: TRBD1
cdr3_length: 15
v_call: TRBV5-1
cdr3_aa: CASSQGTVSTDTQYF
cdr3_nt: TGCGCCAGCAGTCAGGGGACAGTAAGCACAGATACGCAGTATTTT

clone_size: NA
j_call: TRBJ2-1
d_call: NA
cdr3_length: 13
v_call: TRBV7-3
cdr3_aa: CASSSASGDEQFF
cdr3_nt: TGTGCCAGCAGCTCGGCCTCCGGGGATGAGCAGTTCTTC

clone_size: once
j_call: TRBJ2-5
d_call: NA
cdr3_length: 15
v_call: TRBV5-8
cdr3_aa: CASSLSRGVSETQYF
cdr3_nt: TGTGCCAGCAGCTTGTCCCGCGGTGTATCAGAGACCCAGTACTTC

clone_size: NA
j_call: TRBJ1-4
d_call: NA
cdr3_length: 14
v_call: TRBV7-8
cdr3_aa: CASSLDSFSEKLFF
cdr3_nt: TGTGCCAGCAGCTTAGACAGCTTCTCTGAAAAACTGTTTTTT

clone_size: NA
j_call: TRBJ1-2
d_call: NA
cdr3_length: 14
v_call: TRBV2
cdr3_aa: CASSTRPETHGYTF
cdr3_nt: TGTGCCAGCAGTACACGGCCGGAGACTCATGGCTACACCTTC

clone_size: NA
j_call: TRBJ2-7
d_call: NA
cdr3_length: 13
v_call: TRBV7-9
cdr3_aa: CASSYGQRYEQYF
cdr3_nt: TGTGCCAGCAGCTATGGACAGCGCTACGAGCAGTACTTC

clone_size: NA
j_call: TRBJ1-6
d_call: TRBD1
cdr3_length: 16
v_call: TRBV6-4
cdr3_aa: CASSPMAGGYNSPLHF
cdr3_nt: TGTGCCAGCAGTCCGATGGCAGGGGGCTATAATTCACCCCTCCACTTT

clone_size: NA
j_call: TRBJ2-3
d_call: TRBD2
cdr3_length: 16
v_call: TRBV5-1
cdr3_aa: CASSLLAGGSTDTQYF
cdr3_nt: TGCGCCAGCAGCCTACTAGCGGGGGGGTCCACAGATACGCAGTATTTT

clone_size: NA
j_call: TRBJ2-7
d_call: NA
cdr3_length: 13
v_call: TRBV2
cdr3_aa: CASNFGGRNEQYF
cdr3_nt: TGTGCCAGCAATTTCGGGGGTAGGAACGAGCAGTACTTC

clone_size: NA
j_call: TRBJ2-7
d_call: NA
cdr3_length: 14
v_call: TRBV5-5
cdr3_aa: CASTFGANTYEQYF
cdr3_nt: TGTGCCAGCACTTTTGGGGCCAACACCTACGAGCAGTACTTC

clone_size: NA
j_call: TRBJ1-4
d_call: NA
cdr3_length: 12
v_call: TRBV12-3/TRBV12-4
cdr3_aa: CASRPHGGKLFF
cdr3_nt: TGTGCCAGCAGACCACATGGTGGAAAACTGTTTTTT

clone_size: NA
j_call: TRBJ2-5
d_call: TRBD2
cdr3_length: 15
v_call: TRBV9
cdr3_aa: CASSLSGGPQETQYF
cdr3_nt: TGTGCCAGCAGCCTTAGCGGGGGACCCCAAGAGACCCAGTACTTC

clone_size: NA
j_call: TRBJ2-5
d_call: NA
cdr3_length: 14
v_call: TRBV6-2/TRBV6-3
cdr3_aa: CASSYDSRVETQYF
cdr3_nt: TGTGCCAGCAGTTACGACAGCCGGGTTGAGACCCAGTACTTC

clone_size: NA
j_call: TRBJ2-3
d_call: TRBD2
cdr3_length: 15
v_call: TRBV6-1
cdr3_aa: CASSDGGAGTDTQYF
cdr3_nt: TGTGCCAGCAGTGACGGGGGGGCCGGCACAGATACGCAGTATTTT

clone_size: NA
j_call: TRBJ2-7
d_call: TRBD2
cdr3_length: 15
v_call: TRBV7-2
cdr3_aa: CASSASGVSSYEQYF
cdr3_nt: TGTGCCAGCAGCGCTAGCGGGGTGAGCTCCTACGAGCAGTACTTC

clone_size: NA
j_call: TRBJ2-1
d_call: TRBD2
cdr3_length: 16
v_call: TRBV9
cdr3_aa: CASSTRAGGWYNEQFF
cdr3_nt: TGTGCCAGCAGCACAAGAGCGGGGGGGTGGTACAATGAGCAGTTCTTC

clone_size: NA
j_call: TRBJ2-2
d_call: NA
cdr3_length: 18
v_call: TRBV19
cdr3_aa: CASSIYLGESFAGGELFF
cdr3_nt: TGTGCCAGTAGTATCTATCTTGGTGAATCCTTCGCCGGCGGGGAGCTGTTTTTT

clone_size: NA
j_call: TRBJ1-2
d_call: NA
cdr3_length: 14
v_call: TRBV6-6
cdr3_aa: CASSYSFPEYGYTF
cdr3_nt: TGTGCCAGCAGTTACTCTTTCCCGGAGTATGGCTACACCTTC

clone_size: NA
j_call: TRBJ1-2
d_call: NA
cdr3_length: 12
v_call: TRBV12-3/TRBV12-4
cdr3_aa: CASSLANYGYTF
cdr3_nt: TGTGCCAGCAGTTTGGCCAACTATGGCTACACCTTC

clone_size: NA
j_call: TRBJ1-2
d_call: NA
cdr3_length: 14
v_call: TRBV29-1
cdr3_aa: CSVGQTEANYGYTF
cdr3_nt: TGCAGCGTTGGCCAGACAGAAGCTAACTATGGCTACACCTTC

clone_size: NA
j_call: TRBJ2-3
d_call: NA
cdr3_length: 19
v_call: TRBV10-3
cdr3_aa: CAISESGSPGVTSTDTQYF
cdr3_nt: TGTGCCATCAGTGAGTCGGGCTCCCCGGGGGTTACTAGCACAGATACGCAGTATTTT

clone_size: NA
j_call: TRBJ2-2
d_call: TRBD2
cdr3_length: 20
v_call: TRBV9
cdr3_aa: CASSIPRTSGGLSDTGELFF
cdr3_nt: TGTGCCAGCAGCATTCCAAGGACTAGCGGGGGCCTGTCCGACACCGGGGAGCTGTTTTTT

clone_size: NA
j_call: TRBJ2-7
d_call: TRBD1
cdr3_length: 13
v_call: TRBV10-2
cdr3_aa: CASRGTGTYEQYF
cdr3_nt: TGCGCCAGCAGGGGGACAGGAACCTACGAGCAGTACTTC

clone_size: NA
j_call: TRBJ2-7
d_call: NA
cdr3_length: 13
v_call: TRBV30
cdr3_aa: CAWRPDVMGGQYF
cdr3_nt: TGTGCCTGGAGACCTGACGTGATGGGGGGGCAGTACTTC

clone_size: NA
j_call: TRBJ1-5
d_call: NA
cdr3_length: 15
v_call: TRBV19
cdr3_aa: CASTSKQGLDQPQHF
cdr3_nt: TGTGCCAGTACCTCGAAGCAGGGCCTCGATCAGCCCCAGCATTTT

clone_size: NA
j_call: TRBJ2-3
d_call: NA
cdr3_length: 16
v_call: TRBV21-1
cdr3_aa: CASSKVSGNSTDTQYF
cdr3_nt: TGTGCCAGCAGCAAAGTGAGCGGTAATAGCACAGATACGCAGTATTTT

clone_size: NA
j_call: TRBJ2-7
d_call: TRBD1
cdr3_length: 15
v_call: TRBV6-1
cdr3_aa: CASSDTGVKTYEQYF
cdr3_nt: TGTGCCAGCAGTGACACAGGGGTCAAAACCTACGAGCAGTACTTC

clone_size: once
j_call: TRBJ2-7
d_call: NA
cdr3_length: 13
v_call: TRBV19
cdr3_aa: CASSPLEGNEQYF
cdr3_nt: TGTGCCAGTAGTCCCCTGGAGGGCAACGAGCAGTACTTC

clone_size: NA
j_call: TRBJ1-1
d_call: TRBD1
cdr3_length: 15
v_call: TRBV5-6
cdr3_aa: CASSSPGVRQGIAFF
cdr3_nt: TGTGCCAGCAGCTCCCCGGGGGTTCGACAGGGGATAGCTTTCTTT

clone_size: NA
j_call: TRBJ1-2
d_call: TRBD1
cdr3_length: 12
v_call: TRBV18
cdr3_aa: CASSPTGDGYTF
cdr3_nt: TGTGCCAGCTCACCGACAGGGGATGGCTACACCTTC

clone_size: NA
j_call: TRBJ2-3
d_call: NA
cdr3_length: 15
v_call: TRBV5-1
cdr3_aa: CASSWTNPSTDTQYF
cdr3_nt: TGCGCCAGCAGCTGGACTAACCCTAGCACAGATACGCAGTATTTT

clone_size: NA
j_call: TRBJ2-7
d_call: TRBD1
cdr3_length: 14
v_call: TRBV9
cdr3_aa: CASSVRDSLYEQYF
cdr3_nt: TGTGCCAGCAGCGTTCGGGACAGCCTCTACGAGCAGTACTTC

clone_size: NA
j_call: TRBJ1-2
d_call: TRBD1
cdr3_length: 15
v_call: TRBV2
cdr3_aa: CASSELQGAGYGYTF
cdr3_nt: TGTGCCAGCAGTGAACTACAGGGGGCAGGCTATGGCTACACCTTC

clone_size: NA
j_call: TRBJ1-4
d_call: TRBD1
cdr3_length: 17
v_call: TRBV5-1
cdr3_aa: CASSPLPQGAANEKLFF
cdr3_nt: TGCGCCAGCAGCCCTCTCCCGCAGGGGGCGGCTAATGAAAAACTGTTTTTT

clone_size: NA
j_call: TRBJ2-3
d_call: NA
cdr3_length: 14
v_call: TRBV19
cdr3_aa: CASSIGLLTDTQYF
cdr3_nt: TGTGCCAGTAGTATAGGACTACTCACAGATACGCAGTATTTT

clone_size: NA
j_call: TRBJ2-1
d_call: TRBD1
cdr3_length: 15
v_call: TRBV6-5
cdr3_aa: CASSRGQVHFNEQFF
cdr3_nt: TGTGCCAGCAGCCGGGGACAGGTCCATTTCAATGAGCAGTTCTTC

clone_size: NA
j_call: TRBJ2-7
d_call: NA
cdr3_length: 12
v_call: TRBV5-1
cdr3_aa: CASSSQGYEQYF
cdr3_nt: TGCGCCAGCAGCTCGCAGGGATACGAGCAGTACTTC

clone_size: NA
j_call: TRBJ2-6
d_call: NA
cdr3_length: 20
v_call: TRBV5-1
cdr3_aa: CASSLVRGSGSLSGANVLTF
cdr3_nt: TGCGCCAGCAGCTTGGTAAGGGGGAGCGGAAGCCTATCTGGGGCCAACGTCCTGACTTTC